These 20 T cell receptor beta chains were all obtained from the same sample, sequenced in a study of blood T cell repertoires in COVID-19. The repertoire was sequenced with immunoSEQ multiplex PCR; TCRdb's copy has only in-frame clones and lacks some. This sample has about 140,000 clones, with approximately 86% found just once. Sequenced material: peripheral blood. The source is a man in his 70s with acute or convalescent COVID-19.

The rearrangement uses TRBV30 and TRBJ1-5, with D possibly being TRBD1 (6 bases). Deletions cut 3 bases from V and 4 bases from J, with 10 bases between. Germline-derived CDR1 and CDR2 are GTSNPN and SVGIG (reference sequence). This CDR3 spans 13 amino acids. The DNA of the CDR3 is TGTGCCTGGAGAGGTACAGGGAATCAGCCCCAGCATTTT. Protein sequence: CAWRGTGNQPQHF.

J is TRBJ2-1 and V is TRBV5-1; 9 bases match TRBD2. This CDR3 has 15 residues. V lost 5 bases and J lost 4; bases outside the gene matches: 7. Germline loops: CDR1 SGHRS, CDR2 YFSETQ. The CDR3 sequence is CASSDSGGVYNEQFF. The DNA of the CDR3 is TGCGCCAGCAGTGATAGCGGGGGTGTATACAATGAGCAGTTCTTC.

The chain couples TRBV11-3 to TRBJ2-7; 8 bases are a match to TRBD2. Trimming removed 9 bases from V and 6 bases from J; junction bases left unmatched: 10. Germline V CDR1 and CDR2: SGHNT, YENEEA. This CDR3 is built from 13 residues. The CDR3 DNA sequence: TGTGCCAGTCCGGGGGGGGCCTTCCCCGAGCAGTACTTC. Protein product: CASPGGAFPEQYF.

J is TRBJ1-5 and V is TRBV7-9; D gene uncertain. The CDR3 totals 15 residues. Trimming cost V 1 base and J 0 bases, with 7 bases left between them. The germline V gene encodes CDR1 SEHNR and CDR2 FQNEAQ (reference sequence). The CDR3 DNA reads TGTGCCAGCAGCTTAGGGACTTCTAGCAATCAGCCCCAGCATTTT. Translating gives CASSLGTSSNQPQHF.

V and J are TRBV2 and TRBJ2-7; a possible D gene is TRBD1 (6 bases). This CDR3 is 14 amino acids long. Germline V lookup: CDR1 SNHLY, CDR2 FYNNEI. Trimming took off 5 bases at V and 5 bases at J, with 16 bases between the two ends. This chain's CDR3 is CASSLRDIGDEQYF. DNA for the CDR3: TGTGCCAGCAGTCTCCGGGACATTGGGGACGAGCAGTACTTC.

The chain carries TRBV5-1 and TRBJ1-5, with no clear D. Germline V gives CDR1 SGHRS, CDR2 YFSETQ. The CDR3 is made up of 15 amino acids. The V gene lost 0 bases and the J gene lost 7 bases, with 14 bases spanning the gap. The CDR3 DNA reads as TGCGCCAGCAGCTTGGGGACGGGCAGGAGGCAGCCCCAGCATTTT. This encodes CASSLGTGRRQPQHF.

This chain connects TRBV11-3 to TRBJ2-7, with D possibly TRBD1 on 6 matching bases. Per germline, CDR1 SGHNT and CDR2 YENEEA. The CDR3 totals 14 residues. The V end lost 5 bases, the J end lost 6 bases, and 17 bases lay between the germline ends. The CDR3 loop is CASSLEPGAPEQYF. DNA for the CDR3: TGTGCCAGCAGCCTCGAGCCAGGGGCCCCCGAGCAGTACTTC.

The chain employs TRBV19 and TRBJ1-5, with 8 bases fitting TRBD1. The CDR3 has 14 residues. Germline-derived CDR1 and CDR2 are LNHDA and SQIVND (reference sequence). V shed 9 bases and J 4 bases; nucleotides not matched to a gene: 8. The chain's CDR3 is CASSGQGRNQPQHF. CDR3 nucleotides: TGTGCCAGCTCCGGACAGGGAAGAAATCAGCCCCAGCATTTT. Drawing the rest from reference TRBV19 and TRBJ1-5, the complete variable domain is DGGITQSPKYLFRKEGQNVTLSCEQNLNHDAMYWYRQDPGQGLRLIYYSQIVNDFQKGDIAEGYSVSREKKESFPLTVTSAQKNPTAFYLCASSGQGRNQPQHFGDGTRLSIL.

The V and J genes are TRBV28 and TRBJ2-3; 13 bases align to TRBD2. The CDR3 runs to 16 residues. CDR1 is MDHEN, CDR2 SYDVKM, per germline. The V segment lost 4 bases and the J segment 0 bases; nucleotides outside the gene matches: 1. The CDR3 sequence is CASSWGLAGSTDTQYF. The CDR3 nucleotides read TGTGCCAGCAGTTGGGGACTAGCGGGAAGCACAGATACGCAGTATTTT.

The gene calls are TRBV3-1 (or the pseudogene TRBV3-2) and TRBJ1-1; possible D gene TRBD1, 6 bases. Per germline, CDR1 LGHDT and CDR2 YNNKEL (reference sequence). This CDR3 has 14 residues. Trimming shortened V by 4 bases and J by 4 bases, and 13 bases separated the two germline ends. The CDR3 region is CASSPRVGGTEAFF. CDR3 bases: TGTGCCAGCAGCCCCCGTGTAGGGGGCACTGAAGCTTTCTTT.

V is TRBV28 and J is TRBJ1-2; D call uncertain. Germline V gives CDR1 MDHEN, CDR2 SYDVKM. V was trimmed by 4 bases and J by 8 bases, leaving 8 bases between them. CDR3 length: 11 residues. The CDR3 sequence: CASSSGIGYTF. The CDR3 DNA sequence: TGTGCCAGCAGTTCAGGAATCGGCTACACCTTC.

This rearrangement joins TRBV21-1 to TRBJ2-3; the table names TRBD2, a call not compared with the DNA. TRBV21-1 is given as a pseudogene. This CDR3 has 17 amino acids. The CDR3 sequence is CASKRRRGVPSTDTQYF. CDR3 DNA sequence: TGTGCCAGCAAAAGACGGCGGGGGGTCCCTAGCACAGATACGCAGTATTTT.

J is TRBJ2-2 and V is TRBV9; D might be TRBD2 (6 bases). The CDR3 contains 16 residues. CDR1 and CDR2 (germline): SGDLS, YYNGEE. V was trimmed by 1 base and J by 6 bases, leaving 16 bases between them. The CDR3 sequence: CASSVSLAGWSGELFF. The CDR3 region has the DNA TGTGCCAGCAGCGTATCACTAGCAGGGTGGTCCGGGGAGCTGTTTTTT. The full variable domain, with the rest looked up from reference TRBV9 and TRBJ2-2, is DSGVTQTPKHLITATGQRVTLRCSPRSGDLSVYWYQQSLDQGLQFLIQYYNGEERAKGNILERFSAQQFPDLHSELNLSSLELGDSALYFCASSVSLAGWSGELFFGEGSRLTVL.

The CDR3 DNA sequence: TGTGCCAGCAGGGGACAAGGGGACGAGGAATCGAGCTATAATTCACCCCTCCACTTT. This translates into CASRGQGDEESSYNSPLHF. The chain is built from TRBV28 and TRBJ1-6; D possibly corresponds to TRBD1 (6 bases). CDR1 and CDR2 from the germline V gene are MDHEN and SYDVKM. This CDR3 is 19 amino acids long. V lost 6 bases and J lost 3, with 24 bases in between. Full variable domain (rest looked up from reference TRBV28 and TRBJ1-6): DVKVTQSSRYLVKRTGEKVFLECVQDMDHENMFWYRQDPGLGLRLIYFSYDVKMKEKGDIPEGYSVSREKKERFSLILESASTNQTSMYLCASRGQGDEESSYNSPLHFGNGTRLTVT.

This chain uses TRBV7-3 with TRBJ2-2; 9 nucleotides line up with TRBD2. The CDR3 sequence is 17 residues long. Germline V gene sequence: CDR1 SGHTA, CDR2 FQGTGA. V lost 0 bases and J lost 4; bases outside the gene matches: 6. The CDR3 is CASSLTGLAGSTGELFF. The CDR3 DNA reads TGTGCCAGCAGCTTAACCGGGCTAGCGGGAAGCACCGGGGAGCTGTTTTTT.

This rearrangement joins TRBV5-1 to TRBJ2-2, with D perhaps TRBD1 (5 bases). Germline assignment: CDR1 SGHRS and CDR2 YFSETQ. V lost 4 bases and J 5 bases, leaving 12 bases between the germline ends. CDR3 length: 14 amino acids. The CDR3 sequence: CASSPQGLTGELFF. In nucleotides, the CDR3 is TGCGCCAGCAGCCCGCAGGGTTTGACCGGGGAGCTGTTTTTT.

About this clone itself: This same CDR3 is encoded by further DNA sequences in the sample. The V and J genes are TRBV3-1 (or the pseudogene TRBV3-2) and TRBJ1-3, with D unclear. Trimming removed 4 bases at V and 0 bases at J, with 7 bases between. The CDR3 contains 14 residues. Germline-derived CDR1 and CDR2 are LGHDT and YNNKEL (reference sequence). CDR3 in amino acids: CASSPGGSGNTIYF. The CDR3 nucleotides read TGTGCCAGCAGCCCGGGTGGCTCTGGAAACACCATATATTTT.

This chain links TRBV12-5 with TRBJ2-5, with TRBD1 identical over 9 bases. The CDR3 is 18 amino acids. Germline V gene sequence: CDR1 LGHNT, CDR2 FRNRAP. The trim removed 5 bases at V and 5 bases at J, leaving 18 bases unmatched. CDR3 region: CASGPTTLRTGERETQYF. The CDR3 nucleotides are TGTGCTAGTGGTCCAACCACCCTCCGGACAGGGGAAAGGGAGACCCAGTACTTC.

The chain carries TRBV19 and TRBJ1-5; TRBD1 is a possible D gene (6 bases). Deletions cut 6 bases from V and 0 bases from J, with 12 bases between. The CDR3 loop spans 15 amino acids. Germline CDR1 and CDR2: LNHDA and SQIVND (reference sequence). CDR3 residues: CASSATGLSNQPQHF. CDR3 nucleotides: TGTGCCAGTAGCGCTACAGGGCTTAGCAATCAGCCCCAGCATTTT.

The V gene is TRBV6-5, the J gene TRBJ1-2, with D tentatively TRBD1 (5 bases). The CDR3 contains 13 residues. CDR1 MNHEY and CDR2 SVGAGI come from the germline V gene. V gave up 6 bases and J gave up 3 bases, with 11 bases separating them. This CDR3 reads CASRRTLDYGYTF. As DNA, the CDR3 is TGTGCCAGCAGGAGGACATTGGACTATGGCTACACCTTC.